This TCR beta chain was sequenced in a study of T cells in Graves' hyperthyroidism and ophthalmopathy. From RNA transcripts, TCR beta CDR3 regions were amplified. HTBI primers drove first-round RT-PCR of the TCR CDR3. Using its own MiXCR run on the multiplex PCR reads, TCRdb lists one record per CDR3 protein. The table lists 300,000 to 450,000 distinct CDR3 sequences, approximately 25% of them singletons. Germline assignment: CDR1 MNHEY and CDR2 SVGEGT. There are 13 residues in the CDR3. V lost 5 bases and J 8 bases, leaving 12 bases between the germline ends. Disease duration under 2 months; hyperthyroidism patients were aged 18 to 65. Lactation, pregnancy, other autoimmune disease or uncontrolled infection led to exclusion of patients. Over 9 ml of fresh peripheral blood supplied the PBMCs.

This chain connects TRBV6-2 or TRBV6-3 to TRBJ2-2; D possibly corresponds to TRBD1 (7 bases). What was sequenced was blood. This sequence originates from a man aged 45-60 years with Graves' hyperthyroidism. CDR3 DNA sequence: TGTGCCAGCAGTCCCAGGGGGGATGGGGAGCTGTTTTTT. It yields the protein CASSPRGDGELFF.